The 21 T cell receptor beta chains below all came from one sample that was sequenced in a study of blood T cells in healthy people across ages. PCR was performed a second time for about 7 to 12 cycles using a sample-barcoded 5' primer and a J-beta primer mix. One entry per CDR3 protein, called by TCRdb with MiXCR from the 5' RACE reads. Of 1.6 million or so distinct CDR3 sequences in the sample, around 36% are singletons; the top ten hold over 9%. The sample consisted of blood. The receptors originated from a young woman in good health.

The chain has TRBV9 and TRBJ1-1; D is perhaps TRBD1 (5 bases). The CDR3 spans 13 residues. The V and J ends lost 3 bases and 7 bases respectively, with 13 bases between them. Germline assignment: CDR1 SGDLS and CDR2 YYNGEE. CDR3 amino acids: CASSAPGVSEAFF. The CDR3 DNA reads TGTGCCAGCAGCGCCCCGGGGGTGAGTGAAGCTTTCTTT.

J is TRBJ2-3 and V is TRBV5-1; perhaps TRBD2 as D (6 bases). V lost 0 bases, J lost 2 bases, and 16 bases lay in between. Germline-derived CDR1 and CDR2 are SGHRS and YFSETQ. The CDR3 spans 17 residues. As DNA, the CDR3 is TGCGCCAGCAGCTTGGCCGGGGGACCTTACTCCACAGATACGCAGTATTTT. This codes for CASSLAGGPYSTDTQYF. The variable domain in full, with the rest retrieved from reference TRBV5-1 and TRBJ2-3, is KAGVTQTPRYLIKTRGQQVTLSCSPISGHRSVSWYQQTPGQGLQFLFEYFSETQRNKGNFPGRFSGRQFSNSRSEMNVSTLELGDSALYLCASSLAGGPYSTDTQYFGPGTRLTVL.

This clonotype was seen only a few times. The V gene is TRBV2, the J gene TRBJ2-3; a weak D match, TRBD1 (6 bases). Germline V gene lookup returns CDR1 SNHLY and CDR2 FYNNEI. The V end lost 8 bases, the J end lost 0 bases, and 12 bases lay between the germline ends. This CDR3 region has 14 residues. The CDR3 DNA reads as TGTGCCAGCGAGCGGACAGCTAGCACAGATACGCAGTATTTT. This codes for CASERTASTDTQYF. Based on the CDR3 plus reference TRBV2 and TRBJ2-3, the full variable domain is EPEVTQTPSHQVTQMGQEVILRCVPISNHLYFYWYRQILGQKVEFLVSFYNNEISEKSEIFDDQFSVERPDGSNFTLKIRSTKLEDSAMYFCASERTASTDTQYFGPGTRLTVL.

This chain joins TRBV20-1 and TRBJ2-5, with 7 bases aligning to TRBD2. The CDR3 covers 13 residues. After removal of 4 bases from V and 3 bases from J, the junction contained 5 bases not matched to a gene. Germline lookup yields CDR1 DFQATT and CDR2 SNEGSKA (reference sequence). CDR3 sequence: CSAIGLVEETQYF. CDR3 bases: TGCAGTGCTATAGGACTAGTGGAAGAGACCCAGTACTTC.

The CDR3 reads CASSVGRQRGSTDTQYF. Written as DNA, the CDR3 is TGTGCCAGCAGCGTAGGTCGCCAGCGGGGAAGCACAGATACGCAGTATTTT. The V call is TRBV9, the J call TRBJ2-3; 7 nucleotides align to TRBD2. The ends lost 0 bases at V and 0 bases at J; junction bases unmatched: 7. The CDR3 is 17 residues long. Germline V gene lookup returns CDR1 SGDLS and CDR2 YYNGEE.

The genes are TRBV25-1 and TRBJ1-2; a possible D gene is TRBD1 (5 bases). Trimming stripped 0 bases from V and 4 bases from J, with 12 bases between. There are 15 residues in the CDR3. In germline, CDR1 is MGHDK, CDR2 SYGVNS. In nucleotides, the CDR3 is TGTGCCAGCAGTGAATATTCAGGACAACTCTATGGCTACACCTTC. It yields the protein CASSEYSGQLYGYTF.

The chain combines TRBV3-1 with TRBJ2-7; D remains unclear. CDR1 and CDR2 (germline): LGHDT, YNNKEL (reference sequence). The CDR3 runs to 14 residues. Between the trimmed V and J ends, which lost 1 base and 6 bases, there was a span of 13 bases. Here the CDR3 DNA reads TGTGCCAGCAGCCAAGCTGCAGGAGCCGGCGAGCAGTACTTC. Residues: CASSQAAGAGEQYF.

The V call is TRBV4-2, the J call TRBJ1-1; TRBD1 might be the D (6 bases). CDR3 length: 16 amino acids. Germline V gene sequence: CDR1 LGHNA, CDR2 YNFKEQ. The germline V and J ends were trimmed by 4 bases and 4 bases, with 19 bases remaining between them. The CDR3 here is CASSLGHGAFGTEAFF. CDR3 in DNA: TGTGCCAGCAGCCTGGGACATGGGGCGTTCGGCACTGAAGCTTTCTTT.

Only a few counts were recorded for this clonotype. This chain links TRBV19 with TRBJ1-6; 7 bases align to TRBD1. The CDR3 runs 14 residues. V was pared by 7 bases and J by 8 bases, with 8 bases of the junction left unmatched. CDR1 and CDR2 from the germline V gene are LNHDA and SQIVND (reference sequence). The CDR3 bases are TGTGCCAGTAACTACCGGGACAGAGATTCACCCCTCCACTTT. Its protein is CASNYRDRDSPLHF.

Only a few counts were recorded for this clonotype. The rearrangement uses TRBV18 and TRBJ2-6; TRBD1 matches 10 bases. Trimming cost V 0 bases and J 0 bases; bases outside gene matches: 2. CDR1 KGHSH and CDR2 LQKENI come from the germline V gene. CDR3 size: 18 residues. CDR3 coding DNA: TGTGCCAGCTCACCACCGGGACAGGGGATCTCTGGGGCCAACGTCCTGACTTTC. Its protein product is CASSPPGQGISGANVLTF. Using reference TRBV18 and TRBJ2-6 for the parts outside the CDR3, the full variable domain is NAGVMQNPRHLVRRRGQEARLRCSPMKGHSHVYWYRQLPEEGLKFMVYLQKENIIDESGMPKERFSAEFPKEGPSILRIQQVVRGDSAAYFCASSPPGQGISGANVLTFGAGSRLTVL.

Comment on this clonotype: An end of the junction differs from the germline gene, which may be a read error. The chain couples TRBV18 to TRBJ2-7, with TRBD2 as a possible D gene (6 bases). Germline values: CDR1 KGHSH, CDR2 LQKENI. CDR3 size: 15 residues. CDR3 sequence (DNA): TGTGCCAACTCACCAGGTTTGGTGGGGGGATACGAGCAGTACTTC. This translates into CANSPGLVGGYEQYF. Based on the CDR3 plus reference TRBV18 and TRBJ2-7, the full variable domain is NAGVMQNPRHLVRRRGQEARLRCSPMKGHSHVYWYRQLPEEGLKFMVYLQKENIIDESGMPKERFSAEFPKEGPSILRIQQVVRGDSAAYFCANSPGLVGGYEQYFGPGTRLTVT.

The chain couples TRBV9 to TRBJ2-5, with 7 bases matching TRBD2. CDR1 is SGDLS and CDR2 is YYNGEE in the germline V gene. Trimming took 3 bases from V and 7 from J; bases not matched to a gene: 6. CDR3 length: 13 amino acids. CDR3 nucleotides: TGTGCCAGCAGCGCGGGGGGAGTCGGGACCCAGTACTTC. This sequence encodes CASSAGGVGTQYF.

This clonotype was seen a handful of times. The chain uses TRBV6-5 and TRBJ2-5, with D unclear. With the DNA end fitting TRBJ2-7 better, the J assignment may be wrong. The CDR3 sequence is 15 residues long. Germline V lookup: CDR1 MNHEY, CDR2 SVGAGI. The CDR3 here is CASSYLLGNENEQYF. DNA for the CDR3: TGTGCCAGCAGTTACTTGCTGGGGAATGAGAACGAGCAGTACTTC.

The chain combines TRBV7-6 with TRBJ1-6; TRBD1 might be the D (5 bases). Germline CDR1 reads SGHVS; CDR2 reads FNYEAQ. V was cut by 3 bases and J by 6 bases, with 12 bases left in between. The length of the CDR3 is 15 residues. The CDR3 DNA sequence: TGTGCCAGCAGCTTGGGGGACGGATCTAATTCACCCCTCCACTTT. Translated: CASSLGDGSNSPLHF.

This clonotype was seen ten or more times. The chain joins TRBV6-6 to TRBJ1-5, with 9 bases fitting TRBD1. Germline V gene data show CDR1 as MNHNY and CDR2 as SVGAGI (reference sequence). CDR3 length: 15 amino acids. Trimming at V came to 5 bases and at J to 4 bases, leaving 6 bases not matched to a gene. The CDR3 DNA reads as TGTGCCAGCAGTCCGGGACAGGGACCGAATCAGCCCCAGCATTTT. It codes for CASSPGQGPNQPQHF.

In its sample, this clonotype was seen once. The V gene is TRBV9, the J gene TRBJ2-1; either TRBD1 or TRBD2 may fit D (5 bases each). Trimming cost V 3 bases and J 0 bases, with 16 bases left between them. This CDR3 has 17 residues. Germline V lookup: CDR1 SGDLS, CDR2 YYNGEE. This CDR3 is CASSGTGRAVSYNEQFF. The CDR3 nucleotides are TGTGCCAGCAGCGGGACGGGACGAGCGGTCTCCTACAATGAGCAGTTCTTC.

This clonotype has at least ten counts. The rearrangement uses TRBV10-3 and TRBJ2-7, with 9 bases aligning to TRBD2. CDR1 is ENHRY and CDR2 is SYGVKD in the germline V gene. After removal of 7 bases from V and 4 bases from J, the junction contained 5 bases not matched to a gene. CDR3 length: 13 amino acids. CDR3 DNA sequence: TGTGCCATCACCCCAGCGGGGGGATACGAGCAGTACTTC. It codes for CAITPAGGYEQYF.

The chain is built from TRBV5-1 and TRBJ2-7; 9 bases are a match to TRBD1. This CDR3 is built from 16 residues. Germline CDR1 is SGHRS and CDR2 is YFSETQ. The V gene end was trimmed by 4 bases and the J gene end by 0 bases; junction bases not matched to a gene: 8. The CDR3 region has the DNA TGCGCCAGCAGCCCGGGACTGACAGGGGGCTCCTACGAGCAGTACTTC. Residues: CASSPGLTGGSYEQYF.

CDR3 coding DNA: TGTGCCAGCAGTTACCCCGTGCGAGCGGCTCGGAATGAGCAGTTCTTC. This gives the protein CASSYPVRAARNEQFF. The V call is TRBV6-2 or TRBV6-3, the J call TRBJ2-1; D is possibly TRBD2 (5 bases). The V end lost 2 bases, the J end lost 7 bases, and 18 bases lay between the germline ends. Germline CDR1 MNHEY, CDR2 SVGEGT. The CDR3 consists of 16 residues.

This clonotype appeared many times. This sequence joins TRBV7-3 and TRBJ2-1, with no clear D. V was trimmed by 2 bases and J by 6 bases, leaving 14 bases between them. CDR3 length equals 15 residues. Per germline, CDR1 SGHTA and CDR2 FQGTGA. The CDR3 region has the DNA TGTGCCAGCAGCTTAGGGCAGAGACCCTTCAATGAGCAGTTCTTC. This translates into CASSLGQRPFNEQFF.

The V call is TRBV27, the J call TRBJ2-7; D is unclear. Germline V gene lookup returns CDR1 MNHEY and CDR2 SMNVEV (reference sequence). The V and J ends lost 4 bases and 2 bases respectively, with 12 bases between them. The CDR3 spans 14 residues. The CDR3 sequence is CASSSPSGAYEQYF. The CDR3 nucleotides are TGTGCCAGCAGTTCCCCTAGTGGAGCCTACGAGCAGTACTTC.